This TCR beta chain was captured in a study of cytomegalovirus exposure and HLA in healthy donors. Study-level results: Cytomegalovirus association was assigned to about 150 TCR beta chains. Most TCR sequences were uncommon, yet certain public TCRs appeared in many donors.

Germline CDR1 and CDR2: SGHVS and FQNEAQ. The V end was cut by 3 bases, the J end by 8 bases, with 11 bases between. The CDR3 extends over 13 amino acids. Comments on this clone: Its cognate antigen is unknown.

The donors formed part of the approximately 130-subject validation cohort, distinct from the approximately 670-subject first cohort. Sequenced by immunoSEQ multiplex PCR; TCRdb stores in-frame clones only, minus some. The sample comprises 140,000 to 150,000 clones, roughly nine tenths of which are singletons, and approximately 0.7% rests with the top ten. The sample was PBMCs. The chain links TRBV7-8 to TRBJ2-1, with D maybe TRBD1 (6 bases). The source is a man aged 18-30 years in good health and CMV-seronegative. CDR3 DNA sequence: TGTGCCAGCAGCTTTGGGGGCTTGGATGAGCAGTTCTTC. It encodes CASSFGGLDEQFF.